Listed here are 9 T cell receptor beta chains from one sample, sequenced in a study of cytomegalovirus exposure and HLA in healthy donors (dated by TCRdb to 2017 to 2019). The protocol used for the library was the immunoSEQ multiplex PCR assay. The multiplex PCR relied on a mix of 60 forward primers for TCR Vbeta segments and 13 reverse primers for TCR Jbeta segments. TCRdb provides this immuneACCESS table in a form limited to in-frame rearrangements. Some clones are lacking; in checked studies, under half of them reflect an unresolved V gene, and why the rest are absent is not known. Present in this sample are some 80,000 clones, more than 60% of which were seen just once. Around 6.4% of the sample is held by the ten biggest clonotypes. The source material was PBMCs. The source is a man aged 18 to 35 in good health and CMV-seropositive.

The chain is built from TRBV4-1 and TRBJ2-7, with D possibly being TRBD2 (5 bases). Trimming cost V 3 bases and J 3 bases, with 9 bases left between them. There are 13 residues in the CDR3. Germline-derived CDR1 and CDR2 are MGHRA and YSYEKL. CDR3 bases: TGCGCCAGCAGCCAGGCGGACTTCTACGAGCAGTACTTC. Translation gives CASSQADFYEQYF.

The chain combines TRBV27 with TRBJ1-5; a possible D gene is TRBD1 (5 bases). Deletions cut 3 bases from V and 7 bases from J, with 7 bases between. Germline V lookup: CDR1 MNHEY, CDR2 SMNVEV (reference sequence). The CDR3 extends over 12 amino acids. CDR3 bases: TGTGCCAGCAGTTTTCAGGGACAGCCCCAGCATTTT. Translating gives CASSFQGQPQHF.

The V call is TRBV7-9, the J call TRBJ1-2; tentatively, D is TRBD1 (6 bases). The CDR3 extends over 12 amino acids. Germline V CDR1 and CDR2: SEHNR, FQNEAQ (reference sequence). V lost 3 bases and J 8 bases, leaving 10 bases between the germline ends. In DNA form, the CDR3 reads TGTGCCAGCAGCTTTAACAGGGAGGGCTACACCTTC. It encodes CASSFNREGYTF. The complete variable domain, with remaining parts taken from reference TRBV7-9 and TRBJ1-2, reads DTGVSQNPRHKITKRGQNVTFRCDPISEHNRLYWYRQTLGQGPEFLTYFQNEAQLEKSRLLSDRFSAERPKGSFSTLEIQRTEQGDSAMYLCASSFNREGYTFGSGTRLTVV.

The J gene is TRBJ1-5, the V gene TRBV4-1; 9 bases are shared with TRBD1. The CDR3 is 15 residues long. Losses at the gene ends were 6 bases for V and 5 bases for J; bases not matched to a gene: 8. Germline CDR1 MGHRA, CDR2 YSYEKL. CDR3 sequence (DNA): TGCGCCAGCAGATTCCGGGACAGGGATGATCAGCCCCAGCATTTT. Translated, it gives CASRFRDRDDQPQHF.

In DNA, the CDR3 is TGTGCCAGCAGTTCCAATGGCGGTCTGCAGTACTTC. The encoded protein is CASSSNGGLQYF. The chain combines TRBV6-5 with TRBJ2-7; D is unclear. The CDR3 has 12 amino acids. Germline CDR1 reads MNHEY; CDR2 reads SVGAGI. The germline V and J ends were trimmed by 4 bases and 9 bases, with 13 bases remaining between them.

This clone has more than one count but fewer than ten. This chain links TRBV5-1 with TRBJ2-7, with 8 bases aligning to TRBD2. V shed 0 bases, J shed 2 bases, and the junction held 7 bases outside the gene matches. The CDR3 covers 16 residues. Germline CDR1 reads SGHRS; CDR2 reads YFSETQ. DNA for the CDR3: TGCGCCAGCAGCTTGGTTAGCGGGATTGCAGCCTACGAGCAGTACTTC. It translates to CASSLVSGIAAYEQYF.

This chain uses TRBV2 with TRBJ2-2; 12 nucleotides align to TRBD2. V lost 5 bases and J lost 6; bases outside the gene matches: 7. The CDR3 runs to 16 residues. The germline V gene encodes CDR1 SNHLY and CDR2 FYNNEI. The CDR3 DNA reads as TGTGCCAGCAGTAGATCTAGCGGGAGGGCACCCGGGGAGCTGTTTTTT. This codes for CASSRSSGRAPGELFF.

This clone was counted a few times. DNA of the CDR3: TGTGCCAGCAGTGCCTCAGGGGAATACACTGAAGCTTTCTTT. Protein product: CASSASGEYTEAFF. The chain combines TRBV28 with TRBJ1-1; TRBD1 is a possible D gene (6 bases). V lost 5 bases and J lost 3, with 13 bases in between. Germline-derived CDR1 and CDR2 are MDHEN and SYDVKM. This CDR3 spans 14 amino acids.

The chain is built from TRBV4-1 and TRBJ2-7; 7 nucleotides agree with TRBD1. Looked up from germline, CDR1 is MGHRA and CDR2 is YSYEKL. The CDR3 is made up of 16 amino acids. Trimming removed 4 bases from V and 4 bases from J; junction bases left unmatched: 13. Here the CDR3 reads CASSPMPGQRTYEQYF. The DNA for the CDR3 is TGCGCCAGCAGCCCTATGCCGGGACAGCGAACTTACGAGCAGTACTTC.